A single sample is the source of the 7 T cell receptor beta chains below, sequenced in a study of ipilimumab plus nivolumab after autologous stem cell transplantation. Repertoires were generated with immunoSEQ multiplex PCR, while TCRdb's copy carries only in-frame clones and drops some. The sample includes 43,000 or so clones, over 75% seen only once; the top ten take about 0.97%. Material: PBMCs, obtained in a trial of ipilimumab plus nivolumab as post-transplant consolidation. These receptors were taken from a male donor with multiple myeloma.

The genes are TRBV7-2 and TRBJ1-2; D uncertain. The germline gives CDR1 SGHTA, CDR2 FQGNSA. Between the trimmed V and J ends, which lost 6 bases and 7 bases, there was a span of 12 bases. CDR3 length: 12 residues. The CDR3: CASSLTEVGYTF. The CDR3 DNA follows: TGTGCCAGCAGTCTAACAGAAGTTGGCTACACCTTC. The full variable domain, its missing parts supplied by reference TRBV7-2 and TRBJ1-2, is GAGVSQSPSNKVTEKGKDVELRCDPISGHTALYWYRQSLGQGLEFLIYFQGNSAPDKSGLPSDRFSAERTGGSVSTLTIQRTQQEDSAVYLCASSLTEVGYTFGSGTRLTVV.

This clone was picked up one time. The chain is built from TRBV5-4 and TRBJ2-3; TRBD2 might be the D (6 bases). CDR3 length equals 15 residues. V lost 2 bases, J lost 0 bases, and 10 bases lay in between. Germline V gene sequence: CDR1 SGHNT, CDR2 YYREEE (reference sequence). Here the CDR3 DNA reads TGTGCCAGCAGCTTAGGGGCGGGGAGCACAGATACGCAGTATTTT. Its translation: CASSLGAGSTDTQYF.

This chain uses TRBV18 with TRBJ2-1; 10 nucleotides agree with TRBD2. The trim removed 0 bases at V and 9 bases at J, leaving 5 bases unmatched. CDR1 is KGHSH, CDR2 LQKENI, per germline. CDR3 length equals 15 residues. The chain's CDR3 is CASSPPGLATGEQFF. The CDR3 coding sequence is TGTGCCAGCTCACCACCGGGACTAGCGACGGGTGAGCAGTTCTTC. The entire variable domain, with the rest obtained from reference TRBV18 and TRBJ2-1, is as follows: NAGVMQNPRHLVRRRGQEARLRCSPMKGHSHVYWYRQLPEEGLKFMVYLQKENIIDESGMPKERFSAEFPKEGPSILRIQQVVRGDSAAYFCASSPPGLATGEQFFGPGTRLTVL.

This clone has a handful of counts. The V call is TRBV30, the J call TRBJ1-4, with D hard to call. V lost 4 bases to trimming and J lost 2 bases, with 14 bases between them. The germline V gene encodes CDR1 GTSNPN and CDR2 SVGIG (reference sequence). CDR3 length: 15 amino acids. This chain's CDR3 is CAWTQGQQTNEKLFF. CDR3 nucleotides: TGTGCCTGGACCCAAGGGCAGCAGACTAATGAAAAACTGTTTTTT.

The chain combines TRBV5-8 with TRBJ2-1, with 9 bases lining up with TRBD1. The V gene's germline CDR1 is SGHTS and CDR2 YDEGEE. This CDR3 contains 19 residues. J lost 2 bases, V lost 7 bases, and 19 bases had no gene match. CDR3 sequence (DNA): TGTGCCAGCCCAGCTTCCGTACAGGGGGCGCGTCAGCCCTACAATGAGCAGTTCTTC. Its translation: CASPASVQGARQPYNEQFF.

CDR3 nucleotides: TGTGCCAGCAGCGCTAACTTACAGGGCCCCTATGGCTACACCTTC. It translates to CASSANLQGPYGYTF. The chain is built from TRBV9 and TRBJ1-2, with a possible D match to TRBD1 (6 bases). The germline gives CDR1 SGDLS, CDR2 YYNGEE. The V and J ends lost 3 bases and 4 bases respectively, with 16 bases between them. The CDR3 contains 15 residues.

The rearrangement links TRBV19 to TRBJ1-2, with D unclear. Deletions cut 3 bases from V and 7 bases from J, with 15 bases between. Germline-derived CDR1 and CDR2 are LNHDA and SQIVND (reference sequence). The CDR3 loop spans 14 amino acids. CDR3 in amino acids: CASSMGSQDGGYTF. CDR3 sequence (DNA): TGTGCCAGTAGTATGGGGTCGCAGGACGGTGGCTACACCTTC.